A selection of T cell receptor beta chains follows, all from one sample in a study of shared clonotypes between healthy human individuals. The table came from immunoSEQ multiplex PCR; TCRdb's copy has only in-frame clones and leaves some out. Of 2 million to 2.5 million clones in the sample, 85% to 95% were seen once. The sequenced sample was naive CD4+ T cells from PBMCs. Receptor source: a man aged 18 to 29 in good health. Some clones in this sample may be carry-over from other donors' samples. The CDR3 runs from the conserved cysteine through the conserved F or W. The D gene is left open where the match is weak. Rows may omit the clone size; those that give it use once, few, many or a size class.

abundance	v_gene	j_gene	d_gene	CDR3nt	CDR3aa
once	TRBV6-1	TRBJ2-7	NA	TGTGCCAGCACCATGGGCGGACGGAGCACCTACGAGCAGTACTTC	CASTMGGRSTYEQYF
NA	TRBV4-1	TRBJ2-7	NA	TGCGCCAGCAGCTCCCAGGGCACTTCCTACGAGCAGTACTTC	CASSSQGTSYEQYF
NA	TRBV15	TRBJ1-5	NA	TGTGCCACCAGCAGCCGATCCCTAGGACCGACCGATCAGCCCCAGCATTTT	CATSSRSLGPTDQPQHF
NA	TRBV5-6	TRBJ1-1	NA	TGTGCCAGCAGCTTGTCGGGGAGTCAGGATGCTTTCTTT	CASSLSGSQDAFF
NA	TRBV5-1	TRBJ2-7	NA	TGCGCCAGCAGCCAATCGACAGTATCCTACGAGCAGTACTTC	CASSQSTVSYEQYF
NA	TRBV11-1	TRBJ2-7	TRBD1	TGTGCCAGCAGCAAAAACCGGGACAGCATCCTTTATTACGAGCAGTACTTC	CASSKNRDSILYYEQYF
NA	TRBV7-9	TRBJ2-4	NA	TGTGCCAGCAGCTTAACGGCCAAAAACATTCAGTACTTC	CASSLTAKNIQYF
few	TRBV2	TRBJ1-5	NA	TGTGCCAGCAGTGGAAGACAGAATAGCAATCAGCCCCAGCATTTT	CASSGRQNSNQPQHF
NA	TRBV11-1	TRBJ1-1	NA	TGTGCCAGCAGCTTACGAGGGGAGAACACTGAAGCTTTCTTT	CASSLRGENTEAFF
NA	TRBV18	TRBJ2-1	TRBD2	TGTGCCAGCTCGCTAGCGGACTACAATGAGCAGTTCTTC	CASSLADYNEQFF
NA	TRBV18	TRBJ2-1	TRBD2	TGTGCCAGCTCACCACAGTCGGGGGGCTACAATGAGCAGTTCTTC	CASSPQSGGYNEQFF
NA	TRBV7-9	TRBJ1-5	NA	TGTGCCAGCAGCCCAGGGGCAGGGAATCAGCCCCAGCATTTT	CASSPGAGNQPQHF
NA	TRBV11-2	TRBJ1-5	NA	TGTGCCAGCAGCTTACCAGGCAATCAGCCCCAGCATTTT	CASSLPGNQPQHF
NA	TRBV6-1	TRBJ2-3	TRBD2	TGTGCCAGCTCAACTAGCGGGACCACAGATACGCAGTATTTT	CASSTSGTTDTQYF
NA	TRBV6-1	TRBJ2-5	TRBD1	TGTGCCAGCAGTCAGGGGACAGGGAGGGAGACCCAGTACTTC	CASSQGTGRETQYF
NA	TRBV4-3	TRBJ1-3	NA	TGCGCCAGCAGCCACGGAGGGGGAGAAGCCGGAAACACCATATATTTT	CASSHGGGEAGNTIYF
NA	TRBV28	TRBJ1-1	NA	TGTGCCAGCAATCCGGGGGGGGCCTTGAACACTGAAGCTTTCTTT	CASNPGGALNTEAFF
NA	TRBV6-5	TRBJ2-1	NA	TGTGCCAGCAGTTACGGGCGGGCTTCCTACAATGAGCAGTTCTTC	CASSYGRASYNEQFF
NA	TRBV6-5	TRBJ1-1	NA	TGTGCCAGCAGTGAAACCTACTACAGGGTCGAAGCTTTCTTT	CASSETYYRVEAFF
NA	TRBV28	TRBJ2-2	NA	TGTGCCAGCAGCCACAAGTTCTTCACCGGGGAGCTGTTTTTT	CASSHKFFTGELFF
NA	TRBV2	TRBJ1-1	NA	TGTGCCAGCAGTTTTGACAGATACGAAGGAGCTTTCTTT	CASSFDRYEGAFF
NA	TRBV29-1	TRBJ2-3	NA	TGCAGCGTATCTCTCGGGACCGCAAGCACAGATACGCAGTATTTT	CSVSLGTASTDTQYF
NA	TRBV10-1	TRBJ2-6	TRBD1	TGCGCCAGCGCCCGGACAGGGGTAGTGGGGGCCAACGTCCTGACTTTC	CASARTGVVGANVLTF
NA	TRBV7-2	TRBJ2-7	NA	TGTGCCAGCAGCACCCGGGACACCGCCTACGAGCAGTACTTC	CASSTRDTAYEQYF
NA	TRBV25-1	TRBJ1-2	NA	TGTGCCAGCAGTGAATACAACGAAAACTATGGCTACACCTTC	CASSEYNENYGYTF
NA	TRBV6-5	TRBJ1-1	NA	TGTGCCAGCAGGGTACAGGGAGTTCTGAACACTGAAGCTTTCTTT	CASRVQGVLNTEAFF
NA	TRBV28	TRBJ1-4	TRBD1	TGTGCCAGCAGTTTAAGGACAGGGGACGAAAAACTGTTTTTT	CASSLRTGDEKLFF
NA	TRBV19	TRBJ2-7	TRBD1	TGTGCCAGTAGCCCAAAGACAGGGGGCAGCGAGCAGTACTTC	CASSPKTGGSEQYF
NA	TRBV11-2	TRBJ2-1	NA	TGTGCCAGCAGCTTAGACGCGACCTCGGGTGAGCAGTTCTTC	CASSLDATSGEQFF
NA	TRBV2	TRBJ1-2	NA	TGTGCCAGCAGTGAGAGGCCGCTGGTCGACACCTTC	CASSERPLVDTF
NA	TRBV5-1	TRBJ1-4	TRBD1	TGCGCCAGCAGCTTCGGGACAGATGAAAAACTGTTTTTT	CASSFGTDEKLFF
NA	TRBV6-5	TRBJ2-2	TRBD1	TGTGCCAGCAGTCCCGGACAGGCGAACACCGGGGAGCTGTTTTTT	CASSPGQANTGELFF
NA	TRBV6-5	TRBJ2-7	NA	TGTGCCAGCAGTTACCGCAGGACAGACTACGAGCAGTACTTC	CASSYRRTDYEQYF
NA	TRBV5-1	TRBJ1-1	NA	TGCGCCAGCAGCTCTTTTAGGGGAAGCACTGAAGCTTTCTTT	CASSSFRGSTEAFF
NA	TRBV15	TRBJ2-3	NA	TGTGCCACCAGCAGCACTCATTCTACAGATACGCAGTATTTT	CATSSTHSTDTQYF
NA	TRBV6-6	TRBJ2-2	NA	TGTGCCAGCAGTTACTGGTTGGGCAGATCCGGGGAGCTGTTTTTT	CASSYWLGRSGELFF
NA	TRBV2	TRBJ2-7	TRBD2	TGTGCCAGCAGTGAAGCCAGCGGGAGAAGCTCCTACGAGCAGTACTTC	CASSEASGRSSYEQYF
once	TRBV29-1	TRBJ2-1	NA	TGCAGCGTTGAAAGAACGGCAGGAGAGCAGTTCTTC	CSVERTAGEQFF
once	TRBV7-8	TRBJ2-5	NA	TGTGCCAGCAGTTCACTCGTAGCGGCACAAGAGACCCAGTACTTC	CASSSLVAAQETQYF
once	TRBV9	TRBJ1-3	NA	TGTGCCAGCAGCCCGAGCGGGAGCTCTGGAAACACCATATATTTT	CASSPSGSSGNTIYF
NA	TRBV6-1	TRBJ2-5	NA	TGTGCCAGCAGTGAACTATGGAACGGAGGCGGCGAGACCCAGTACTTC	CASSELWNGGGETQYF
NA	TRBV28	TRBJ2-3	TRBD2	TGTGCCAGCAGTTTATGGAGCGGGAAAACAGATACGCAGTATTTT	CASSLWSGKTDTQYF
NA	TRBV28	TRBJ1-2	NA	TGTGCCAGCAGTCTCAGGGACGGCTATGGCTACACCTTC	CASSLRDGYGYTF
NA	TRBV6-6	TRBJ1-2	NA	TGTGCCAGCAGGAGCGGTTCCGGGACACAAAACTATGGCTACACCTTC	CASRSGSGTQNYGYTF
NA	TRBV29-1	TRBJ2-7	NA	TGCAGCGTCCCGGGGAGCGGGTACGAGCAGTACTTC	CSVPGSGYEQYF
NA	TRBV7-3	TRBJ1-5	NA	TGTGCCAGCAGCTTTACCGGGACCGACGATCAGCCCCAGCATTTT	CASSFTGTDDQPQHF
NA	TRBV18	TRBJ2-7	TRBD1	TGTGCCAGCTCACCAGGGCAGGGGGCCTACGAGCAGTACTTC	CASSPGQGAYEQYF
once	TRBV4-2	TRBJ1-1	NA	TGTGCCAGCAGCCACCCCGGAGGGAAGAACACTGAAGCTTTCTTT	CASSHPGGKNTEAFF
NA	TRBV10-3	TRBJ2-7	TRBD1	TGTGCCATCAGTGAGTATGGGACAGGGGCGAGCTCCTACGAGCAGTACTTC	CAISEYGTGASSYEQYF
NA	TRBV7-8	TRBJ2-1	NA	TGTGCCAGCAGCTCCGCGGGGCTCCCCGCGACGTCGGAGCAGTTCTTC	CASSSAGLPATSEQFF
NA	TRBV7-8	TRBJ1-5	TRBD1	TGTGCCAGCAGCTTATCGTCGTCTCCGGGACAGATCAATCAGCCCCAGCATTTT	CASSLSSSPGQINQPQHF
NA	TRBV6-5	TRBJ2-5	TRBD2	TGTGCCAGCAGGTCTGGAGGGAGGGCCCAGTACTTC	CASRSGGRAQYF
NA	TRBV5-1	TRBJ2-5	TRBD1	TGCGCCAGCAGCTCAAGCAGGGGGCGCGGGGAGACCCAGTACTTC	CASSSSRGRGETQYF
NA	TRBV28	TRBJ2-1	TRBD2	TGTGCCAGCAGCCGCATCGTCGGGCTAGCGGGTGACAATGAGCAGTTCTTC	CASSRIVGLAGDNEQFF